A single sample gave rise to the 25 T cell receptor beta chains below, sequenced in a study of Ad26.COV2.S vaccination and SARS-CoV-2 variants. Sequencing was performed with immunoSEQ multiplex PCR; in TCRdb, only in-frame clones are kept and a portion is missing. The sample lists some 480,000 clones; approximately 88% were seen once. Treatment specified: over 15 received Ad26.COV2.S at low or high dose, single or two shots; about five received placebo; per-sample allocation not given. Day 63 after the first vaccine or placebo injection was the time point for sampling. The specimen comprised peripheral blood, sampled in a trial of Ad26.COV2.S vaccine versus placebo. These receptors came from a person aged 18-65 years who received the Ad26.COV2.S COVID-19 vaccine or a placebo.

This chain uses TRBV27 with TRBJ1-2, with D uncertain. The V and J ends lost 0 bases and 7 bases respectively, with 15 bases between them. The length of the CDR3 is 15 residues. CDR1 is MNHEY and CDR2 is SMNVEV in the germline V gene (reference sequence). The CDR3, as DNA: TGTGCCAGCAGTTTATCGAACAGCTACCTTGGTGGCTACACCTTC. Its protein product is CASSLSNSYLGGYTF.

Only a few counts were recorded for this clone. V gene TRBV4-2 combines with J gene TRBJ2-1, with 10 bases identical to TRBD2. The germline gives CDR1 LGHNA, CDR2 YNFKEQ. The CDR3 is 13 amino acids. The ends lost 10 bases at V and 6 bases at J; junction bases unmatched: 6. The CDR3 sequence: CATGTSVSNEQFF. CDR3 DNA: TGTGCCACGGGGACTAGCGTTTCCAATGAGCAGTTCTTC.

V and J are TRBV27 and TRBJ2-7; D might be TRBD2 (6 bases). V lost 5 bases to trimming and J lost 6 bases, with 14 bases between them. The CDR3 consists of 13 residues. CDR1 is MNHEY and CDR2 is SMNVEV in the germline V gene (reference sequence). CDR3 residues: CASSPALAPEQYF. The CDR3 DNA reads TGTGCCAGCAGTCCCGCCCTAGCGCCCGAGCAGTACTTC.

The rearrangement joins TRBV5-4 to TRBJ2-5; 7 nucleotides agree with TRBD1. CDR1 and CDR2 (germline): SGHNT, YYREEE (reference sequence). The CDR3 is 13 residues long. Trimming at V came to 4 bases and at J to 3 bases, leaving 3 bases not matched to a gene. CDR3 DNA: TGTGCCAGCAGCCATACAGGGGAAGAGACCCAGTACTTC. Protein product: CASSHTGEETQYF. Variable domain in full (rest from reference TRBV5-4 and TRBJ2-5): ETGVTQSPTHLIKTRGQQVTLRCSSQSGHNTVSWYQQALGQGPQFIFQYYREEENGRGNFPPRFSGLQFPNYSSELNVNALELDDSALYLCASSHTGEETQYFGPGTRLLVL.

The V and J genes are TRBV5-1 and TRBJ2-1; D is perhaps TRBD2 (5 bases). V lost 2 bases, J lost 0 bases, and 9 bases lay in between. Germline V CDR1 and CDR2: SGHRS, YFSETQ. The CDR3 extends over 15 amino acids. CDR3 sequence: CASSLADNSYNEQFF. CDR3 in DNA: TGCGCCAGCAGCTTAGCGGATAACTCCTACAATGAGCAGTTCTTC.

The CDR3 region is CASSYSGSPLGNEQFF. CDR3 nucleotide sequence: TGTGCCAGCAGTTACTCGGGGTCCCCCCTAGGTAATGAGCAGTTCTTC. The rearrangement links TRBV6-7 to TRBJ2-1; no reliable D call. TRBV6-7 is an open reading frame, and its role is uncertain. V was cut by 0 bases and J by 7 bases, with 16 bases left in between. This CDR3 is 16 amino acids long.

The CDR3 reads CASSLELLYEQYF. CDR3 nucleotides: TGTGCCAGCAGCTTAGAGCTCCTCTACGAGCAGTACTTC. The chain combines TRBV7-2 with TRBJ2-7; D ambiguous. The CDR3 runs 13 residues. The V gene's germline CDR1 is SGHTA and CDR2 FQGNSA. V shed 1 base and J shed 3 bases, with 7 bases lying between them. Full variable domain (outside the CDR3, taken from reference TRBV7-2 and TRBJ2-7): GAGVSQSPSNKVTEKGKDVELRCDPISGHTALYWYRQSLGQGLEFLIYFQGNSAPDKSGLPSDRFSAERTGGSVSTLTIQRTQQEDSAVYLCASSLELLYEQYFGPGTRLTVT.

J is TRBJ2-2 and V is TRBV7-9; D unclear. CDR3 length equals 17 residues. Between the trimmed V and J ends, which lost 4 bases and 0 bases, there was a span of 15 bases. Germline CDR1 reads SEHNR; CDR2 reads FQNEAQ (reference sequence). The CDR3 protein is CASSSQTDTTNTGELFF. For the CDR3, the DNA is TGTGCCAGCAGCTCCCAGACGGATACGACGAACACCGGGGAGCTGTTTTTT.

V usage is TRBV7-8 and J usage is TRBJ2-7; unclear D gene. Germline V gene sequence: CDR1 SGHVS, CDR2 FQNEAQ. The ends were cut back, 0 bases at V and 3 bases at J, with 9 bases in the middle. The CDR3 runs 14 residues. This CDR3 is CASSLAAASYEQYF. CDR3 bases: TGTGCCAGCAGCTTAGCGGCGGCCAGCTACGAGCAGTACTTC. The full variable domain, rest sourced from reference TRBV7-8 and TRBJ2-7, is GAGVSQSPRYKVAKRGQDVALRCDPISGHVSLFWYQQALGQGPEFLTYFQNEAQLDKSGLPSDRFFAERPEGSVSTLKIQRTQQEDSAVYLCASSLAAASYEQYFGPGTRLTVT.

The CDR3 DNA reads as TGCAGCGTTATCATCGACGGGATAAGGACGCAGTATTTT. Translation gives CSVIIDGIRTQYF. The chain couples TRBV29-1 to TRBJ2-3; D might be TRBD2 (5 bases). In germline, CDR1 is SQVTM, CDR2 ANQGSEA. The CDR3 covers 13 residues. Trimming shortened V by 5 bases and J by 9 bases, and 18 bases separated the two germline ends.

This rearrangement joins TRBV24-1 to TRBJ2-5; the D gene is possibly TRBD2 (6 bases). Looked up from germline, CDR1 is KGHDR and CDR2 is SFDVKD. V dropped 5 bases and J dropped 1 base, with 13 bases sitting between them. The CDR3 has 15 residues. The CDR3 DNA reads TGTGCCACCAGTGGTGGCGGGGACCCCCAAGAGACCCAGTACTTC. Translation gives CATSGGGDPQETQYF.

The V call is TRBV6-6, the J call TRBJ1-4; D not resolved. Germline CDR1 reads MNHNY; CDR2 reads SVGAGI (reference sequence). The CDR3 is 13 amino acids. The V and J ends lost 2 bases and 7 bases respectively, with 8 bases between them. The CDR3 DNA reads as TGTGCCAGCAGTTACCCCTATGGTGAAAAACTGTTTTTT. It codes for CASSYPYGEKLFF.

This chain connects TRBV5-4 to TRBJ2-2, with a tentative D call TRBD1 (6 bases). The CDR3 has 16 residues. CDR1 SGHNT and CDR2 YYREEE come from the germline V gene (reference sequence). V was trimmed by 0 bases and J by 6 bases, leaving 15 bases between them. Here the CDR3 reads CASSLAGGAIAGELFF. CDR3 coding DNA: TGTGCCAGCAGCTTGGCTGGGGGCGCAATAGCCGGGGAGCTGTTTTTT.

The chain employs TRBV30 and TRBJ1-2, with a possible D match to TRBD1 (5 bases). There are 12 residues in the CDR3. V was trimmed by 4 bases and J by 8 bases, leaving 14 bases between them. Looked up from germline, CDR1 is GTSNPN and CDR2 is SVGIG (reference sequence). The CDR3 loop reads CAWMGGAEGYTF. Here the CDR3 DNA reads TGTGCCTGGATGGGTGGGGCCGAGGGCTACACCTTC. Using reference TRBV30 and TRBJ1-2 for the parts outside the CDR3, the full variable domain is SQTIHQWPATLVQPVGSPLSLECTVEGTSNPNLYWYRQAAGRGLQLLFYSVGIGQISSEVPQNLSASRPQDRQFILSSKKLLLSDSGFYLCAWMGGAEGYTFGSGTRLTVV.

This chain connects TRBV4-3 to TRBJ2-2; weak D call: TRBD2 (6 bases). V lost 4 bases to trimming and J lost 4 bases, with 16 bases between them. This CDR3 comprises 16 residues. The germline V gene has CDR1 LGHNA and CDR2 YSLEER. The CDR3 reads CASSPRVLGGTGELFF. In nucleotides, the CDR3 is TGCGCCAGCAGCCCCCGGGTGTTGGGGGGCACCGGGGAGCTGTTTTTT.

The rearrangement joins TRBV28 to TRBJ1-1; D gene ambiguous. Trimming took 4 bases from V and 11 from J, leaving 14 bases between them. Germline CDR1 is MDHEN and CDR2 is SYDVKM. This CDR3 is 12 amino acids long. This CDR3 reads CASSSGLTSAFF. CDR3 coding DNA: TGTGCCAGCAGTTCCGGACTCACTTCCGCTTTCTTT. Combining the CDR3 with reference TRBV28 and TRBJ1-1 gives the whole variable domain DVKVTQSSRYLVKRTGEKVFLECVQDMDHENMFWYRQDPGLGLRLIYFSYDVKMKEKGDIPEGYSVSREKKERFSLILESASTNQTSMYLCASSSGLTSAFFGQGTRLTVV.

The rearrangement joins TRBV2 to TRBJ1-2, with a possible D match to TRBD1 (5 bases). CDR3 length: 15 residues. The V gene's germline CDR1 is SNHLY and CDR2 FYNNEI. The V end lost 6 bases, the J end lost 0 bases, and 14 bases lay between the germline ends. CDR3 nucleotides: TGTGCCAGCAGGGGGTCGGGGACTCCTAACTATGGCTACACCTTC. Amino acids: CASRGSGTPNYGYTF.

This chain joins TRBV5-6 and TRBJ2-1, with D perhaps TRBD2 (6 bases). The CDR3 is 16 amino acids. V lost 6 bases and J 3 bases, leaving 19 bases between the germline ends. Germline V gene sequence: CDR1 SGHDT, CDR2 YYEEEE. Written as DNA, the CDR3 is TGTGCCAGCAACGGTCGGTTCGCGGGAATCTACAATGAGCAGTTCTTC. Protein: CASNGRFAGIYNEQFF. Combining the CDR3 with reference TRBV5-6 and TRBJ2-1 gives the whole variable domain DAGVTQSPTHLIKTRGQQVTLRCSPKSGHDTVSWYQQALGQGPQFIFQYYEEEERQRGNFPDRFSGHQFPNYSSELNVNALLLGDSALYLCASNGRFAGIYNEQFFGPGTRLTVL.

This clone was recorded only once. The chain uses TRBV27 and TRBJ2-7; D not resolved. V was clipped by 2 bases and J by 0 bases, with 11 bases between them. In germline, CDR1 is MNHEY, CDR2 SMNVEV (reference sequence). The CDR3 length is 15 residues. The CDR3 sequence: CASSLRTSTSYEQYF. The CDR3, as DNA: TGTGCCAGCAGTTTAAGAACCTCTACCTCCTACGAGCAGTACTTC.

The chain uses TRBV29-1 and TRBJ1-1; 7 positions agree with TRBD1. The V segment lost 7 bases and the J segment 8 bases; nucleotides outside the gene matches: 7. CDR3 length: 11 residues. Per germline, CDR1 SQVTM and CDR2 ANQGSEA. The CDR3 nucleotides are TGCAGCGCAGCTAGACAGGGAGAAGCTTTCTTT. Encoded protein: CSAARQGEAFF.

The genes are TRBV28 and TRBJ2-7; 9 bases are a match to TRBD1. After removal of 8 bases from V and 3 bases from J, the junction contained 8 bases not matched to a gene. Germline loops: CDR1 MDHEN, CDR2 SYDVKM. This CDR3 comprises 14 residues. The CDR3 DNA reads as TGTGCCAGCGTCGAGACAGGGGGAGGCTACGAGCAGTACTTC. Residues: CASVETGGGYEQYF. The whole variable domain, remainder taken from reference TRBV28 and TRBJ2-7, is DVKVTQSSRYLVKRTGEKVFLECVQDMDHENMFWYRQDPGLGLRLIYFSYDVKMKEKGDIPEGYSVSREKKERFSLILESASTNQTSMYLCASVETGGGYEQYFGPGTRLTVT.

Note on this clone: Compared with germline, one end of the junction differs, possibly owing to a read error. This chain uses TRBV4-3 with TRBJ1-2; D is undetermined. Germline-derived CDR1 and CDR2 are LGHNA and YSLEER. The CDR3 consists of 13 residues. CDR3 in amino acids: CASSLEQRAGSTF. DNA of the CDR3: TGCGCCAGCAGCCTAGAACAGCGGGCAGGCTCCACCTTC.

The V and J genes are TRBV28 and TRBJ1-3; no firm D call. The CDR3 runs to 12 residues. Germline V gives CDR1 MDHEN, CDR2 SYDVKM. As DNA, the CDR3 is TGTGCAAGTGGATCATCCGGAAACACCATATATTTT. Encoded protein: CASGSSGNTIYF.

V and J are TRBV5-1 and TRBJ1-1, with 8 positions matching TRBD1. V lost 1 base, J lost 5 bases, and 7 bases stayed unmatched. The CDR3 consists of 15 residues. Germline CDR1 SGHRS, CDR2 YFSETQ. CDR3 amino acids: CASSLRRTGQTEAFF. CDR3 bases: TGCGCCAGCAGCTTGCGTAGGACAGGGCAGACTGAAGCTTTCTTT.

The V gene is TRBV6-2 or TRBV6-3, the J gene TRBJ1-2, with TRBD1 matching over 7 bases. The ends lost 5 bases at V and 0 bases at J; junction bases unmatched: 6. The germline V gene encodes CDR1 MNHEY and CDR2 SVGEGT. The CDR3 is 15 amino acids. The CDR3 coding sequence is TGTGCCAGCAGTCCGGACAGGAGGGCTAACTATGGCTACACCTTC. Encoded protein: CASSPDRRANYGYTF.